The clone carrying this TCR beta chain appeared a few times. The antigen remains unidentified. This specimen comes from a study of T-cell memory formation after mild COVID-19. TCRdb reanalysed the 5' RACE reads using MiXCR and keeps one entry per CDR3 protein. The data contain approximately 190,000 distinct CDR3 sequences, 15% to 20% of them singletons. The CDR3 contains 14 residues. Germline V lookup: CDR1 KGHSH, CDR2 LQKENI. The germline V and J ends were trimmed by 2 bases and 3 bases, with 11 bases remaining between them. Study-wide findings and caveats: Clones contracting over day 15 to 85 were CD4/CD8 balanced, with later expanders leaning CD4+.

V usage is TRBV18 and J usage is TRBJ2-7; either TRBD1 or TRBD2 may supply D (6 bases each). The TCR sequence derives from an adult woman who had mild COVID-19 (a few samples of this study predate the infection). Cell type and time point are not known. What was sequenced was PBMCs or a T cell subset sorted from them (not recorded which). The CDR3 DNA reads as TGTGCCAGCTCACCAGAAGGGGGGTTCTACGAGCAGTACTTC. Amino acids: CASSPEGGFYEQYF.